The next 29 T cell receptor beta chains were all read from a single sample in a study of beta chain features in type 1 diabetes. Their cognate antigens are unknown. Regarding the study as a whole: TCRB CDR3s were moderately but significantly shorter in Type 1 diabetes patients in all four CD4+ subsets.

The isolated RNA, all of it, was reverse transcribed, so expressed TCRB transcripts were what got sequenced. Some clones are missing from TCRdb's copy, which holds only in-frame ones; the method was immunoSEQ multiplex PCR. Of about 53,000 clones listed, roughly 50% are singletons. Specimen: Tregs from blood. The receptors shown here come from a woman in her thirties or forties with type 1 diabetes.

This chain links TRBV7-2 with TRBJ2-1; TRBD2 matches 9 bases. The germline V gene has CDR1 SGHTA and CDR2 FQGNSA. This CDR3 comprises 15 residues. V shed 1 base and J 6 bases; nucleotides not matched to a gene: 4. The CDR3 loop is CASSLGVSGGNEQFF. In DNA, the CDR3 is TGTGCCAGCAGCTTAGGGGTTAGCGGGGGCAATGAGCAGTTCTTC.

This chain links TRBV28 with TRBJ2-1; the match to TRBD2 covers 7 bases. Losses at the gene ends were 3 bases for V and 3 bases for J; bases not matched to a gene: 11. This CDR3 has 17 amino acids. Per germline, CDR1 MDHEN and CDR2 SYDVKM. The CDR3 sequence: CASSLGGLGGNYNEQFF. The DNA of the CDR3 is TGTGCCAGCAGTTTGGGAGGTTTGGGAGGGAACTACAATGAGCAGTTCTTC.

CDR3 amino acids: CASSLGRAYEQYF. The CDR3 DNA reads as TGTGCCAGCAGCTTGGGCAGGGCCTACGAGCAGTACTTC. The chain recombines TRBV7-3 with TRBJ2-5; perhaps TRBD1 as D (5 bases). The end of the DNA is better explained by TRBJ2-7, so the J call may be wrong. CDR1 is SGHTA and CDR2 is FQGTGA in the germline V gene. The CDR3 is 13 amino acids.

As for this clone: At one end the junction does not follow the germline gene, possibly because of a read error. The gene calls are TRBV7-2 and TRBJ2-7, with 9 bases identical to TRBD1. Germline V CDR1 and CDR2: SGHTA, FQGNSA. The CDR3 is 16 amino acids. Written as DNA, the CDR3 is TGTGCCAGCAGCGTAGCCGGGACAGGGACATCCTACGAGCAGTACTTC. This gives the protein CASSVAGTGTSYEQYF.

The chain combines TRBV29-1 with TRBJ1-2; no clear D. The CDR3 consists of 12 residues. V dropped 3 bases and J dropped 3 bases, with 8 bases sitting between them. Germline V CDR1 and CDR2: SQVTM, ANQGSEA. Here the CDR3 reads CSVEWEDYGYTF. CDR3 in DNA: TGCAGCGTTGAGTGGGAGGACTATGGCTACACCTTC.

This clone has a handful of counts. The CDR3 is CASHTGGLTKNIQYF. CDR3 DNA: TGTGCCAGCCATACTGGGGGGTTAACCAAAAACATTCAGTACTTC. The gene calls are TRBV7-2 and TRBJ2-4, with D possibly being TRBD2 (6 bases). There are 15 residues in the CDR3. CDR1 and CDR2 (germline): SGHTA, FQGNSA. V was shortened by 8 bases and J by 2 bases, with 16 bases between the two germline ends. Full variable domain (outside the CDR3, taken from reference TRBV7-2 and TRBJ2-4): GAGVSQSPSNKVTEKGKDVELRCDPISGHTALYWYRQSLGQGLEFLIYFQGNSAPDKSGLPSDRFSAERTGGSVSTLTIQRTQQEDSAVYLCASHTGGLTKNIQYFGAGTRLSVL.

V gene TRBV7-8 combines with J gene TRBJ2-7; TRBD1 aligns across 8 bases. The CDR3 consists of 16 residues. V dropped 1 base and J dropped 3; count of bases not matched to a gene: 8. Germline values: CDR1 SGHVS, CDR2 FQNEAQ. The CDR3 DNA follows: TGTGCCAGCAGCTTAGGGGGGACAGGACTCCTCTACGAGCAGTACTTC. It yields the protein CASSLGGTGLLYEQYF.

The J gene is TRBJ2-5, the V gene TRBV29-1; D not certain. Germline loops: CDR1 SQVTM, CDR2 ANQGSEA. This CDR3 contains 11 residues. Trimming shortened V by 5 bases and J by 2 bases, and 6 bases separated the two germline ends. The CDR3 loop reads CSVQNQETQYF. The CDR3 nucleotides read TGCAGCGTTCAGAATCAAGAGACCCAGTACTTC.

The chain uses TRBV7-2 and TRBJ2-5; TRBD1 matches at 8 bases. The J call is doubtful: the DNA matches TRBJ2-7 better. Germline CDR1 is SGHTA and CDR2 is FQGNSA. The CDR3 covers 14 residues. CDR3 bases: TGTGCCAGCAGCCGGACAGGGATTAGCGACGAGCAGTACTTC. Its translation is CASSRTGISDEQYF.

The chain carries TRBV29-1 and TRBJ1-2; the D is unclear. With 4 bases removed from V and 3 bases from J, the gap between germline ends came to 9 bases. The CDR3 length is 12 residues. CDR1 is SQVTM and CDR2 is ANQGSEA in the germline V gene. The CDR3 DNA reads TGCAGCGTTGTACGGCAGGACTATGGCTACACCTTC. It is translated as CSVVRQDYGYTF.

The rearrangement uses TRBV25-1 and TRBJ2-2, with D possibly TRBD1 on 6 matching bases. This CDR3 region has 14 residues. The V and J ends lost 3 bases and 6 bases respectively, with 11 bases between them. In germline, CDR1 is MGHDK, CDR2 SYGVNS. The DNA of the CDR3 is TGTGCCAGCAGTGACGCAAACAGGGCCGGGGAGCTGTTTTTT. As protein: CASSDANRAGELFF. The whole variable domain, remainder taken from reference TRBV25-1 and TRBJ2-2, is EADIYQTPRYLVIGTGKKITLECSQTMGHDKMYWYQQDPGMELHLIHYSYGVNSTEKGDLSSESTVSRIRTEHFPLTLESARPSHTSQYLCASSDANRAGELFFGEGSRLTVL.

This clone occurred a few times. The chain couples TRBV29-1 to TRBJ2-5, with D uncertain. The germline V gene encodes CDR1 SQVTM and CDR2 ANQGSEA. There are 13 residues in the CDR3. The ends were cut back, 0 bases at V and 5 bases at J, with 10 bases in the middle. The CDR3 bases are TGCAGCGTTGAAGATCTAGGTCTTGAGACCCAGTACTTC. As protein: CSVEDLGLETQYF.

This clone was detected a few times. This chain's CDR3 is CASTPVYPGTEAFF. CDR3 in DNA: TGTGCCAGCACCCCGGTCTATCCGGGCACTGAAGCTTTCTTT. The chain uses TRBV6-1 and TRBJ1-1; no clear D. The ends were cut back, 7 bases at V and 4 bases at J, with 16 bases in the middle. Germline assignment: CDR1 MNHNS and CDR2 SASEGT. The CDR3 sequence is 14 residues long.

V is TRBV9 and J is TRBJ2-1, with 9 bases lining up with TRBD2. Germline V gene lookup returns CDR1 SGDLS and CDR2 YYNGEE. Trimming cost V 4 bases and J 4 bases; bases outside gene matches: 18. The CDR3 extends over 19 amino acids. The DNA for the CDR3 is TGTGCCAGCAGCCCCCGAAGTAGCGGGGGCCACGGGGCTTACAATGAGCAGTTCTTC. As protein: CASSPRSSGGHGAYNEQFF.

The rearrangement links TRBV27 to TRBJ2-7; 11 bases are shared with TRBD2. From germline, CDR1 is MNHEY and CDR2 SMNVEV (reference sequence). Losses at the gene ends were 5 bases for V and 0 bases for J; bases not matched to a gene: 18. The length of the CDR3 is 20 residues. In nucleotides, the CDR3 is TGTGCCAGCAGTCTGCGGACTAGCGGGCCCCTTACTCTACCCTCCTACGAGCAGTACTTC. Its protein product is CASSLRTSGPLTLPSYEQYF.

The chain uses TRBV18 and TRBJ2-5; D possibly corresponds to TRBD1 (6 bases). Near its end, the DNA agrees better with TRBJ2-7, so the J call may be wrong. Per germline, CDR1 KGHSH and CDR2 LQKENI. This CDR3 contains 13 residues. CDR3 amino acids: CASSRGQSYEQYF. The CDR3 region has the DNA TGTGCCAGCTCACGTGGACAGTCCTACGAGCAGTACTTC.

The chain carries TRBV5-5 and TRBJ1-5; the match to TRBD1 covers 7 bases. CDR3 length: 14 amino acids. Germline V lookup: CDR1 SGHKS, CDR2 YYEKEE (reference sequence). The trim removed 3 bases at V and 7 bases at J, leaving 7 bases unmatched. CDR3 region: CASSYWDSRQPQHF. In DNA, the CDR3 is TGTGCCAGCAGCTACTGGGACAGTCGACAGCCCCAGCATTTT.

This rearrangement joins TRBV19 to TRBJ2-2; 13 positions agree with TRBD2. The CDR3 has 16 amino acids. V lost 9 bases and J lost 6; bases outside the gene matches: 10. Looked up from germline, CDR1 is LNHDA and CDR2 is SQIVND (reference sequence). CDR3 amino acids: CASRGTSGNRAGELFF. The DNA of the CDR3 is TGTGCCAGCCGCGGGACTAGCGGGAATCGGGCCGGGGAGCTGTTTTTT.

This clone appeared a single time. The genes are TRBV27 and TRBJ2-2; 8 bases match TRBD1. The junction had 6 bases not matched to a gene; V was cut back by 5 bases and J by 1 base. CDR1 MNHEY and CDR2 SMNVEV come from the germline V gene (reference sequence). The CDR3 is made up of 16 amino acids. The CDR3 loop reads CASSARQGRNTGELFF. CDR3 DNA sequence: TGTGCCAGCAGTGCCAGACAGGGGCGGAACACCGGGGAGCTGTTTTTT.

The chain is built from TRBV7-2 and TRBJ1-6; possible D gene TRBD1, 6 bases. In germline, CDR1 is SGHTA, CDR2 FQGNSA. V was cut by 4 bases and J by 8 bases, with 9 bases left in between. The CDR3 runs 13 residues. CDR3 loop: CASSYRADSPLHF. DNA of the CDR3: TGTGCCAGCAGCTACAGGGCTGATTCACCCCTCCACTTT.

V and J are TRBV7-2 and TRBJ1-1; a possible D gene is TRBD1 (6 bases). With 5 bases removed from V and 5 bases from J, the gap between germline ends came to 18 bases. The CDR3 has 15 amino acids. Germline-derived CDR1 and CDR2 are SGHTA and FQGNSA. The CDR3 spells CASSPPGGTLTEAFF. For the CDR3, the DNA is TGTGCCAGCAGCCCACCGGGGGGGACACTGACTGAAGCTTTCTTT.

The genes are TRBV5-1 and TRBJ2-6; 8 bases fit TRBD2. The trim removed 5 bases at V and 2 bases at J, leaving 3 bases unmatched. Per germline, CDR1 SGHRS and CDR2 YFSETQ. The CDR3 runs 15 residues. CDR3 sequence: CASSRGGPGANVLTF. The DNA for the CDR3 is TGCGCCAGCAGTCGGGGGGGGCCTGGGGCCAACGTCCTGACTTTC.

CDR3 in amino acids: CASSSREGPRPWEQYF. DNA for the CDR3: TGTGCCAGCAGTTCCCGGGAGGGCCCTAGGCCCTGGGAGCAGTACTTC. The rearrangement links TRBV27 to TRBJ2-7; TRBD2 agrees at 8 bases. Germline V gene sequence: CDR1 MNHEY, CDR2 SMNVEV (reference sequence). The CDR3 has 16 residues. The junction had 15 bases not matched to a gene; V was cut back by 4 bases and J by 7 bases.

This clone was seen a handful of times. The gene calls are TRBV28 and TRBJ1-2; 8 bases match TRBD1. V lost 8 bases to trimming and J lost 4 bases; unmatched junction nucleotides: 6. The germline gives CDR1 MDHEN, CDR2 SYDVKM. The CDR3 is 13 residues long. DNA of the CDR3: TGTGCCAGCTGCCTTGGACAGGGCTATGGCTACACCTTC. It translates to CASCLGQGYGYTF.

This chain's CDR3 is CASSQAPQETQYF. In nucleotides, the CDR3 is TGTGCCAGCAGCCAAGCCCCTCAAGAGACCCAGTACTTC. The rearrangement joins TRBV4-2 to TRBJ2-5; D gene uncertain. Germline V lookup: CDR1 LGHNA, CDR2 YNFKEQ. CDR3 length: 13 amino acids. The V and J ends lost 1 base and 2 bases respectively, with 5 bases between them.

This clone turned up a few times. The CDR3 region has the DNA TGTGCCAGCAGCTTCACTAGCGCCTACGAGCAGTACTTC. Protein sequence: CASSFTSAYEQYF. This chain uses TRBV7-9 with TRBJ2-7; 7 bases are shared with TRBD2. Germline V CDR1 and CDR2: SEHNR, FQNEAQ (reference sequence). The length of the CDR3 is 13 residues. With V trimmed by 3 bases and J by 2 bases, 1 base remained unmatched.

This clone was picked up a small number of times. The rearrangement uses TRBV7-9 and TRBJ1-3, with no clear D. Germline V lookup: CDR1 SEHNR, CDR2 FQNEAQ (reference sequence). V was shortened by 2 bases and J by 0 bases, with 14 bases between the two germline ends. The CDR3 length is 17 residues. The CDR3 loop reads CASSLSAGSSSGNTIYF. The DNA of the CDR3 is TGTGCCAGCAGCTTATCCGCAGGCAGTTCCTCTGGAAACACCATATATTTT.

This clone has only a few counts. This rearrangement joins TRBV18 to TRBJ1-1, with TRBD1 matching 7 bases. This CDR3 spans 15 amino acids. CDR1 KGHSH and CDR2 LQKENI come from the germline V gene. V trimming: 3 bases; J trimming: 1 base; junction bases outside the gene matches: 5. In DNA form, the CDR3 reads TGTGCCAGCTCACCCGCGACAGGGACGAACACTGAAGCTTTCTTT. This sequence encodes CASSPATGTNTEAFF.

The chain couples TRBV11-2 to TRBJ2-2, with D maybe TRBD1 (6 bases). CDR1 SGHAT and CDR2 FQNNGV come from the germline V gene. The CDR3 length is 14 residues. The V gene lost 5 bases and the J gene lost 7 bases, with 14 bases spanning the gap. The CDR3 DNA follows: TGTGCCAGCAGCCACGACAGGCTGAGCGGGGAGCTGTTTTTT. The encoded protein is CASSHDRLSGELFF.